This is a list of T cell receptor beta chains from one sample in a study of neoadjuvant nivolumab and ipilimumab in lung cancer. Only in-frame clones appear in the TCRdb table, and some are missing; sequencing was by immunoSEQ multiplex PCR. This table holds roughly 32,000 clones, 92% found once. Sequencing was performed on peripheral blood, taken after neoadjuvant nivolumab, alone or with ipilimumab, at or shortly before surgery. The receptors derive from an adult with non-small cell lung cancer. Each CDR3 is given with its conserved first and last residue. A D gene is named only where the DNA matches it firmly. Part of the rows lack a size; the others show once, few, many or a class for expanded clones.

V: TRBV5-1
size: .
J: TRBJ2-5
D: .
DNA: TGCGCCAGCCGTGGGGGGAATGGCGTACAAGAGACCCAGTACTTC
CDR3: CASRGGNGVQETQYF

V: TRBV5-1
size: .
J: TRBJ2-1
D: .
DNA: TGCGCCAGCAGCTTGTCAGAGTGGAGTTCCTACAATGAGCAGTTCTTC
CDR3: CASSLSEWSSYNEQFF

V: TRBV6-1
size: .
J: TRBJ1-1
D: TRBD1
DNA: TGTGCCAGCAGGTATTCCGGGACAGGGGGAGCTTTCTTT
CDR3: CASRYSGTGGAFF

V: TRBV6-1
size: .
J: TRBJ1-2
D: TRBD1
DNA: TGTGCCAGCAGTTTAACAGGGGACTATGGCTACACCTTC
CDR3: CASSLTGDYGYTF

V: TRBV7-8
size: .
J: TRBJ2-5
D: .
DNA: TGTGCCAGCAGCTTAAGGTCGGAGACCCAGTACTTC
CDR3: CASSLRSETQYF

V: TRBV6-5
size: once
J: TRBJ1-2
D: .
DNA: TGTGCCAGCAGCGACCCGGCTAACTATGGCTACACCTTC
CDR3: CASSDPANYGYTF

V: TRBV29-1
size: .
J: TRBJ2-2
D: .
DNA: TGCAGCGTTGAAGGAGCGCTACCGAACACCGGGGAGCTGTTTTTT
CDR3: CSVEGALPNTGELFF

V: TRBV7-9
size: .
J: TRBJ1-4
D: .
DNA: TGTGCCAGCAGCTCGGACTTTGCGGGTGAAAAACTGTTTTTT
CDR3: CASSSDFAGEKLFF

V: TRBV6-6
size: .
J: TRBJ1-2
D: .
DNA: TGTGCCAGCAGATCCCAACCTCTTGGCTACACCTTC
CDR3: CASRSQPLGYTF

V: TRBV7-9
size: .
J: TRBJ1-3
D: .
DNA: TGTGCCAGCAGCTTAGAACGGGGCTCTGGAAACACCATATATTTT
CDR3: CASSLERGSGNTIYF

V: TRBV7-9
size: .
J: TRBJ2-2
D: .
DNA: TGTGCCAGCAGCTCAGATTGGAACACCGGGGAGCTGTTTTTT
CDR3: CASSSDWNTGELFF

V: TRBV7-9
size: once
J: TRBJ2-2
D: .
DNA: TGTGCCAGCAGCCCACCCTCCGGGGAGCTGTTTTTT
CDR3: CASSPPSGELFF

V: TRBV7-9
size: .
J: TRBJ2-3
D: .
DNA: TGTGCCAGCATTGGCGCGAGCACAGATACGCAGTATTTT
CDR3: CASIGASTDTQYF

V: TRBV5-4
size: .
J: TRBJ2-5
D: .
DNA: TGTGCCAGCAGCTCATTAGCGACGCAAGAGACCCAGTACTTC
CDR3: CASSSLATQETQYF

V: TRBV7-6
size: .
J: TRBJ2-2
D: .
DNA: TGTGCCAGCAGCTTAGAGAGTGAGATAGGGGAGCTGTTTTTT
CDR3: CASSLESEIGELFF

V: TRBV4-2
size: .
J: TRBJ1-5
D: .
DNA: TGTGCCAGCAGCCAAGAGGTAGGGTTTTGGCAGCCCCAGCATTTT
CDR3: CASSQEVGFWQPQHF

V: TRBV29-1
size: .
J: TRBJ2-3
D: .
DNA: TGCAGCTTCGGGCGGCAAGATACGCAGTATTTT
CDR3: CSFGRQDTQYF

V: TRBV11-2
size: .
J: TRBJ2-4
D: .
DNA: TGTGCCAGCAGGGGGGGAGGCGTGGAAAACATTCAGTACTTC
CDR3: CASRGGGVENIQYF

V: TRBV5-1
size: once
J: TRBJ2-5
D: .
DNA: TGCGCCAGCAGCACACTCGGATCCCAATTAGAGACCCAGTACTTC
CDR3: CASSTLGSQLETQYF

V: TRBV7-8
size: .
J: TRBJ1-4
D: .
DNA: TGTGCCAGCAGCTTAGCGCTTCGACAGCTTAATGAAAAACTGTTTTTT
CDR3: CASSLALRQLNEKLFF

V: TRBV28
size: few
J: TRBJ1-1
D: .
DNA: TGTGCCAGCAGCTCCGAAGCTTTCTTT
CDR3: CASSSEAFF

V: TRBV18
size: .
J: TRBJ1-1
D: .
DNA: TGTGCCAGCTCATCGACCGTGAACACTGAAGCTTTCTTT
CDR3: CASSSTVNTEAFF

V: TRBV28
size: .
J: TRBJ1-2
D: .
DNA: TGTGCCGTAAAGGGGAGGTCCCGATATGGCTACACCTTC
CDR3: CAVKGRSRYGYTF

V: TRBV5-4
size: .
J: TRBJ2-7
D: .
DNA: TGTGCCAGCAGCACAACCACACAGGCCGACTACGAGCAGTACTTC
CDR3: CASSTTTQADYEQYF

V: TRBV5-1
size: .
J: TRBJ2-3
D: .
DNA: TGCGCCAGCAGCTCGACGTCTAGCGTTAGCACAGATACGCAGTATTTT
CDR3: CASSSTSSVSTDTQYF

V: TRBV19
size: .
J: TRBJ2-5
D: TRBD1
DNA: TGTGCCACCTCCGGGACAGCCTTCTTGGAGACCCAGTACTTC
CDR3: CATSGTAFLETQYF

V: TRBV5-6
size: .
J: TRBJ1-1
D: .
DNA: TGTGCCAGCAGCTTAGATACAGGGAGTAAAGATACTGAAGCTTTCTTT
CDR3: CASSLDTGSKDTEAFF

V: TRBV4-1
size: .
J: TRBJ2-2
D: .
DNA: TGCGCCAGCAGCCTTCAGGGAGGCACCGGGGAGCTGTTTTTT
CDR3: CASSLQGGTGELFF

V: TRBV11-1
size: .
J: TRBJ1-5
D: .
DNA: TGTGCCAGCAGCCGAAGGGAGCCAGATCAGCCCCAGCATTTT
CDR3: CASSRREPDQPQHF

V: TRBV5-1
size: .
J: TRBJ2-1
D: TRBD1
DNA: TGCGCCAGCAGCTCCACGGGACAGGGGGCGTCCTTTTTGGACAATGAGCAGTTCTTC
CDR3: CASSSTGQGASFLDNEQFF

V: TRBV11-3
size: .
J: TRBJ2-5
D: TRBD1
DNA: TGTGCCAGCAGCTCCGCCGGGACAGGGAAAGAGACCCAGTACTTC
CDR3: CASSSAGTGKETQYF

V: TRBV10-3
size: .
J: TRBJ1-1
D: TRBD1
DNA: TGTGCCATCAGTGCGAGACAGGGAGACACTGAAGCTTTCTTT
CDR3: CAISARQGDTEAFF

V: TRBV29-1
size: .
J: TRBJ1-1
D: TRBD1
DNA: TGCAGCGTTGAGACGACAGGGGTAGGCACTGAAGCTTTCTTT
CDR3: CSVETTGVGTEAFF